This TCR beta chain was identified in a study of control samples from healthy donors and cancer patients (dated by TCRdb to 2020 to 2022). Worth noting for this clone: Its specific antigen is unknown. No much larger clone exists at a distance of one base, and base qualities are not known.

Libraries were prepared through the immunoSEQ multiplex PCR assay. TCRdb provides this immuneACCESS table in a form limited to in-frame rearrangements. Some clones are lacking; in checked studies, under half of them reflect an unresolved V gene, and why the rest are absent is not known. Recorded for this sample are about 150,000 clones; 93% of them occurred a single time. Approximately 2.5% of the sample lies in the top ten. This TCR came from a man over 45 in good health. Sequenced: blood.

The CDR3 sequence is CASSDNRSPYEQYF. The nucleotide sequence reads TGTGCCAGCAGTGATAACAGGTCACCCTACGAGCAGTACTTC. The V and J segments used are TRBV6-1 and TRBJ2-7, with a tentative D gene TRBD1 over 5 matching bases. Trimming takes 3 bases from V and 2 bases from J, and the germline ends sit 11 bases apart. In the germline V gene, CDR1 corresponds to MNHNS and CDR2 to SASEGT. Including the terminal cysteine and phenylalanine, the CDR3 comprises 14 residues. Only the CDR3 part of the read is kept: 42 bases, read in frame from the first base.